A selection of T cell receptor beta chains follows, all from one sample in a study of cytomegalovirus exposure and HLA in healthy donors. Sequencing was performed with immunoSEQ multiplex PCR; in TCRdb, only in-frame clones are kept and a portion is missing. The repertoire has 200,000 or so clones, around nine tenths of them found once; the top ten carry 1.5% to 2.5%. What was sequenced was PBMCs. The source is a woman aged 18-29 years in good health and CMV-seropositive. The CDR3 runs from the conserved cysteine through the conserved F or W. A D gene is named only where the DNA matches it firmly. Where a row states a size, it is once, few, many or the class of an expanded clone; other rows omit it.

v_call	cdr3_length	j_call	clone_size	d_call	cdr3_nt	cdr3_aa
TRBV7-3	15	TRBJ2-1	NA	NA	TGTGCCAGCAGCTTCGGACAATCCTCCTACAATGAGCAGTTCTTC	CASSFGQSSYNEQFF
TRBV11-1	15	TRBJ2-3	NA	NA	TGTGCCAGCAGCCCAGGGGGGTTATATACAGATACGCAGTATTTT	CASSPGGLYTDTQYF
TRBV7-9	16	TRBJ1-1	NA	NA	TGTGCCAGCAGCAAGGGGGGGTCGAGGATGAACACTGAAGCTTTCTTT	CASSKGGSRMNTEAFF
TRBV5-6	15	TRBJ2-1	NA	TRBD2	TGTGCCAGCAGCGCGCTAGCGGGAAAAAGAAATGAGCAGTTCTTC	CASSALAGKRNEQFF
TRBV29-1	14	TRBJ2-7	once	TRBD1	TGCAGCGTTCGCGGGACAGGGCGGGACTACGAGCAGTACTTC	CSVRGTGRDYEQYF
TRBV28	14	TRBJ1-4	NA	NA	TGTGCCAGCAGTCGAGGGAAGGGTTATGAAAAACTGTTTTTT	CASSRGKGYEKLFF
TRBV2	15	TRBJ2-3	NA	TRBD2	TGTGCCAGCAGGTTATGGGCGGGAGCTACAGATACGCAGTATTTT	CASRLWAGATDTQYF
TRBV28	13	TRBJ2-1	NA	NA	TGTGCCAGCCGCCGAGACAGTGCCAATGAGCAGTTCTTC	CASRRDSANEQFF
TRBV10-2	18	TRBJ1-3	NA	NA	TGCGCCAGCAGTGGGACTCCAACCCGAACTAGCTCTGGAAACACCATATATTTT	CASSGTPTRTSSGNTIYF
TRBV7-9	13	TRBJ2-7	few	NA	TGTGCCCTCAGTGGCCAGCGAGGCTACGAGCAGTACTTC	CALSGQRGYEQYF
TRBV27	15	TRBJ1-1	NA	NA	TGTGCCAGCAGTTCGACCGGGACACCACACCCTGAAGCTTTCTTT	CASSSTGTPHPEAFF
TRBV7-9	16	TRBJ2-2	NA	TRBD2	TGTGCCAGCAGCCCCACTAGCGGAGCTAACACCGGGGAGCTGTTTTTT	CASSPTSGANTGELFF
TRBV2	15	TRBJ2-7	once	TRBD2	TGTGCCAGCAGTGTTGGCGGGAGGTCTCTCGACGAGCAGTACTTC	CASSVGGRSLDEQYF
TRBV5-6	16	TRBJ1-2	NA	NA	TGTGCCAGCAGCTTAGGCACTATGATAGCTAACTATGGCTACACCTTC	CASSLGTMIANYGYTF
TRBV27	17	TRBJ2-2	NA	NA	TGTGCCAGCAGTTTAGTTGAAGTCCGGGGAAACACCGGGGAGCTGTTTTTT	CASSLVEVRGNTGELFF
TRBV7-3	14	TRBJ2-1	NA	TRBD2	TGTGCCAGCAGCTTAGGCGGGAGGAACAATGAGCAGTTCTTC	CASSLGGRNNEQFF
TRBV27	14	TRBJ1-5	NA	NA	TGTGCCAGCAGTTTCTTAAATAGCAATCAGCCCCAGCATTTT	CASSFLNSNQPQHF
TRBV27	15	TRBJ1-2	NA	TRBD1	TGTGCCAGCAGTTGGACAGGGGGCCAGGACTATGGCTACACCTTC	CASSWTGGQDYGYTF
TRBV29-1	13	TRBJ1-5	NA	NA	TGCAGCGTTGTGGCAGGGGGCAATCAGCCCCAGCATTTT	CSVVAGGNQPQHF
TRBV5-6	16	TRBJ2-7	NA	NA	TGTGCCAGCAGCCCGGACAGCCTGGGTCGGTCCTACGAGCAGTACTTC	CASSPDSLGRSYEQYF
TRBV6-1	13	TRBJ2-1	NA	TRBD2	TGTGCCAGCCAACTAGCGGACTACAATGAGCAGTTCTTC	CASQLADYNEQFF
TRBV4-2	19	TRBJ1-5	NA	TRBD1	TGTGCCAGCAGCCAAGAGGGGACAGGGGGTCTCCGCTTAGGTCAGCCCCAGCATTTT	CASSQEGTGGLRLGQPQHF
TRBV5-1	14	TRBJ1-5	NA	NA	TGCGCCAGCAGCTTGGGGGAGATAAATCAGCCCCAGCATTTT	CASSLGEINQPQHF
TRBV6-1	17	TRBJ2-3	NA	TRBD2	TGTGCCAGCAGTGCCTACTCCTCTAGCGGGATCACAGATACGCAGTATTTT	CASSAYSSSGITDTQYF
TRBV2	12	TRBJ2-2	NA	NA	TGTGCCAGCAAAAGGGAGGCTGGGGAGCTGTTTTTT	CASKREAGELFF
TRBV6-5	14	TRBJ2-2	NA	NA	TGTGCCAGCAGGATCAGTTCGAACACCGGGGAGCTGTTTTTT	CASRISSNTGELFF
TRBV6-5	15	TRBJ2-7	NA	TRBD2	TGTGCCAGCAGTTCCCCGGGACTAGCGAAATACGAGCAGTACTTC	CASSSPGLAKYEQYF
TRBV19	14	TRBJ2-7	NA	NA	TGTGCCAGTAGTAAGTCGGGATCTTCCTACGAGCAGTACTTC	CASSKSGSSYEQYF
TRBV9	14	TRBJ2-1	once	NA	TGTGCCAGCAGCGTAAGGCGGGCGGACAATGAGCAGTTCTTC	CASSVRRADNEQFF
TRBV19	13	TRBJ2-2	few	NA	TGTGCCAGTAGTCGCCTTAGTAACGGGGAGCTGTTTTTT	CASSRLSNGELFF
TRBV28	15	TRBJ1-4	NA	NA	TGTGCCAGCAGACTCTACGGGGTTTTGAGAGAAAAACTGTTTTTT	CASRLYGVLREKLFF
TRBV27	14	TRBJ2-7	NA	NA	TGTGCCAGCAGTTTATCGATCGGGGCGGGGGAGCAGTACTTC	CASSLSIGAGEQYF
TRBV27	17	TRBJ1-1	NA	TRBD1	TGTGCCAGCGGCTCCACCGGGACAGGGGCGAAGAACACTGAAGCTTTCTTT	CASGSTGTGAKNTEAFF
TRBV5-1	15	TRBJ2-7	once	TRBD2	TGCGCCAGCAGCTTGGGGATCGGGGGGGACTACGAGCAGTACTTC	CASSLGIGGDYEQYF
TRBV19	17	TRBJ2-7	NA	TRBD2	TGTGCCAGTAGTATCGCCTTCGGACTAGCGGGTAACTACGAGCAGTACTTC	CASSIAFGLAGNYEQYF
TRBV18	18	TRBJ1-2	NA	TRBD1	TGTGCCAGCTCATCCTCGGGACAGGCAATAATCCGAGGGTATGGCTACACCTTC	CASSSSGQAIIRGYGYTF
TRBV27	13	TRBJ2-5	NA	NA	TGTGCCAGCAGTTCTGGGGGCCGAGAGACCCAGTACTTC	CASSSGGRETQYF
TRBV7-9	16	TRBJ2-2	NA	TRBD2	TGTGCCAGCAGCTTATTGACTAGCGGGGTCACCGGGGAGCTGTTTTTT	CASSLLTSGVTGELFF
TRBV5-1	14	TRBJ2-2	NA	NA	TGCGCCAGCAGCTTGCGTTCGGTCACCGGGGAGCTGTTTTTT	CASSLRSVTGELFF
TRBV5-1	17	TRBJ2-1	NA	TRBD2	TGCGCCAGCAGCTTGGGGTCACTAGCGGGGGCCTACAATGAGCAGTTCTTC	CASSLGSLAGAYNEQFF
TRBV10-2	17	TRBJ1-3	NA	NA	TGCGCCAGCACGGGTTCCTGGGACTCAAGCTCTGGAAACACCATATATTTT	CASTGSWDSSSGNTIYF
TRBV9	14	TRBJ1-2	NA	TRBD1	TGTGCCAGCAGCGTAGCTGGGGGACAGTATGGCTACACCTTC	CASSVAGGQYGYTF
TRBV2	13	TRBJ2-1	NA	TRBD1	TGTGCCAGCAGGGCCGGGACAGTGGGTGAGCAGTTCTTC	CASRAGTVGEQFF
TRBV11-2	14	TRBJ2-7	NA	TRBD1	TGTGCCAGCTCCGGACAGGGGGCATTCTACGAGCAGTACTTC	CASSGQGAFYEQYF
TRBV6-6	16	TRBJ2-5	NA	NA	TGTGCCAGCAGTTGGTTGGCAGGGCAAGAGCGAGAGACCCAGTACTTC	CASSWLAGQERETQYF
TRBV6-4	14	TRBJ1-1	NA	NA	TGTGCCAGCAGTGAAGAGATGGGGAGCACTGAAGCTTTCTTT	CASSEEMGSTEAFF
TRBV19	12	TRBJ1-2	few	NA	TGTGCCAGTAGTATGCACAGGGATGGCTACACCTTC	CASSMHRDGYTF
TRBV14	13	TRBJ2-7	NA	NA	TGTGCCAGCAGCCAGGCGGGACGTCGGGAGCAGTACTTC	CASSQAGRREQYF
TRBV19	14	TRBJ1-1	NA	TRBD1	TGTGCCAGTAGTATAGCCCTCGCAGGGGGTGAAGCTTTCTTT	CASSIALAGGEAFF
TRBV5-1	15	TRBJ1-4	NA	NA	TGCGCCAGCAGCTTGTTGGGGCCAACTAATGAAAAACTGTTTTTT	CASSLLGPTNEKLFF
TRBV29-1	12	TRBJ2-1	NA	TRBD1	TGCAGCGTTGGCCGACAGGGAGATGAGCAGTTCTTC	CSVGRQGDEQFF
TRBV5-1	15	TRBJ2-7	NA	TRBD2	TGCGCCAGCAGCGCCTTAGCGGGGAGCTCCTACGAGCAGTACTTC	CASSALAGSSYEQYF